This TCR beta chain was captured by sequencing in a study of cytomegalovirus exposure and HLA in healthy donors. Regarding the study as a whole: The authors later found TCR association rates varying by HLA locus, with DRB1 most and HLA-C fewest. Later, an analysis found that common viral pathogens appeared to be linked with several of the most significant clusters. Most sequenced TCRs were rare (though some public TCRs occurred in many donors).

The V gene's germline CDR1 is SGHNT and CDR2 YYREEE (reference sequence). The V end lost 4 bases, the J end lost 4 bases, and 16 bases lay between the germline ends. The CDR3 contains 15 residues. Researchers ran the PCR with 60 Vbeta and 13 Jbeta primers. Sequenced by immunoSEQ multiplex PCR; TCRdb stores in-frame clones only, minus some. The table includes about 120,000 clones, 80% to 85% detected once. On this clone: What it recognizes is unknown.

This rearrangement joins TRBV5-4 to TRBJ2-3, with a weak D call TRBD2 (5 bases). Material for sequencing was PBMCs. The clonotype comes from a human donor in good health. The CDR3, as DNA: TGTGCCAGCAGCCAGACTACCCTCCAATCAGATACGCAGTATTTT. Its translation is CASSQTTLQSDTQYF. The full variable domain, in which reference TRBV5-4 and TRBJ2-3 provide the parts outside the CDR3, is ETGVTQSPTHLIKTRGQQVTLRCSSQSGHNTVSWYQQALGQGPQFIFQYYREEENGRGNFPPRFSGLQFPNYSSELNVNALELDDSALYLCASSQTTLQSDTQYFGPGTRLTVL.